These T cell receptor beta chains were read from a single sample in a study of beta chain features in type 1 diabetes. The repertoire was sequenced with immunoSEQ multiplex PCR; TCRdb's copy has only in-frame clones and lacks some. The sample carries tens of thousands of clones, roughly 31% recorded once. Sample: stem cell memory CD4+ T cells from blood. These receptors were taken from a woman younger than 35 in good health. CDR3s include the opening cysteine and the closing phenylalanine or tryptophan. A D gene is named only where the DNA matches it firmly. Clone size is stated in some rows and not others, as once, few, many or a class when expanded.

few	TRBV18	NA	TRBJ1-1	TGTGCCAGCCGATCGGAGTCTGAAGCTTTCTTT	CASRSESEAFF
NA	TRBV7-3	TRBD2	TRBJ2-1	TGTGCCAGCAGCTTAATAGCGGGGAAAATGAATGAGCAGTTCTTC	CASSLIAGKMNEQFF
few	TRBV2	NA	TRBJ2-1	TGTGCCAGCAGAACAGGGCGGGCCTACAATGAGCAGTTCTTC	CASRTGRAYNEQFF
few	TRBV2	TRBD1	TRBJ2-7	TGTGCCAGCACCCAAGGTGCAGGGGGATATACCTACGAGCAGTACTTC	CASTQGAGGYTYEQYF
many	TRBV23-1	NA	TRBJ1-2	TGCGCCAGCAGTCAACCCAGTTACACCTTC	CASSQPSYTF
NA	TRBV6-6	NA	TRBJ1-1	TGTGCCAGCAGTTCTAGGAACACTGAAGCTTTCTTT	CASSSRNTEAFF
NA	TRBV30	NA	TRBJ2-2	TGTGCCTGGAGTGTAAGGCAGGAAACCGGGGAGCTGTTTTTT	CAWSVRQETGELFF
NA	TRBV7-8	NA	TRBJ1-5	TGTGCCTCCGGGGGTTGGGAACAGCCCCAGCATTTT	CASGGWEQPQHF
NA	TRBV16	NA	TRBJ2-3	TGTGCCAGCAGCCATCGCTCGACTGCGTCTAGCACAGATACGCAGTATTTT	CASSHRSTASSTDTQYF
NA	TRBV20-1	TRBD1	TRBJ2-1	TGCAGTGCTGGTGACAGGGGGGAGCAGTTCTTC	CSAGDRGEQFF
NA	TRBV30	NA	TRBJ2-1	TGTGCCTGGGACCACCGGGCCCCAGGGGACAATGAGCAGTTCTTC	CAWDHRAPGDNEQFF
NA	TRBV30	NA	TRBJ2-3	TGTGCCTGGAGTGTACGTGGCGGGGTTGCTCTGGATACGCAGTATTTT	CAWSVRGGVALDTQYF
NA	TRBV14	NA	TRBJ1-1	TGTGCCAGCAGCCGGAACAGGGCTGAAGCTTTCTTT	CASSRNRAEAFF
NA	TRBV7-2	TRBD2	TRBJ2-1	TGTGCCAGCACCGCGGGGGGGGATGAGCAGTTCTTC	CASTAGGDEQFF
once	TRBV11-1	NA	TRBJ2-2	TGTGCCAGCAGCTTAGGGTCCAGGAACACCGGGGAGCTGTTTTTT	CASSLGSRNTGELFF
NA	TRBV18	NA	TRBJ1-1	TGTGCCAGCTCACGAGCCCTGGGAGGGGACACTGAAGCTTTCTTT	CASSRALGGDTEAFF
once	TRBV2	NA	TRBJ2-3	TGTGCCAGCAGTGAACAGGGTGGCCCAGATACGCAGTATTTT	CASSEQGGPDTQYF
few	TRBV6-1	NA	TRBJ1-1	TGTGCCAGCAGTGAACTAGGTTGGAGCCGAGGGAACACTGAAGCTTTCTTT	CASSELGWSRGNTEAFF
few	TRBV2	TRBD1	TRBJ1-2	TGTGCCAGCAGAGAGACAGGGGTGGGTGGCTACACCTTC	CASRETGVGGYTF
few	TRBV30	TRBD2	TRBJ2-3	TGTGCCTGGACTAGCGGGGGGTTCAGCGGTACGCAGTATTTT	CAWTSGGFSGTQYF
NA	TRBV30	NA	TRBJ2-6	TGTGCCTGGACAGGGGGGGCCAACGTCCTGACTTTC	CAWTGGANVLTF
NA	TRBV18	TRBD1	TRBJ1-5	TGTGCCAGCTCACACAGGATTACAGGGGGCAATCAGCCCCAGCATTTT	CASSHRITGGNQPQHF
NA	TRBV27	NA	TRBJ2-5	TGTGCCAGCAGTTCTCAGGGGTCTCAAGAGACCCAGTACTTC	CASSSQGSQETQYF
NA	TRBV7-8	NA	TRBJ2-5	TGTGCCTCCGGAACCAGCGGAACCTATCAAGAGACCCAGTACTTC	CASGTSGTYQETQYF
few	TRBV19	TRBD1	TRBJ2-1	TGTGCCAGTAGTATAGATCGAGACAGGGGATGGTTCTTC	CASSIDRDRGWFF
few	TRBV7-9	TRBD2	TRBJ2-5	TGTGCCAGCAGCTTAAGACTAGCAGAGACCCAGTACTTC	CASSLRLAETQYF
once	TRBV19	NA	TRBJ2-2	TGTGCCAGTAGGGGGGGGGCCTTGAACACCGGGGAGCTGTTTTTT	CASRGGALNTGELFF
few	TRBV5-1	NA	TRBJ2-5	TGCGCCAGCAGCTACCCAACCCTTGGACTCGCAGCAGCCGGGGGGACCCAGTACTTC	CASSYPTLGLAAAGGTQYF
few	TRBV14	TRBD2	TRBJ2-7	TGTGCCAGCAGCCTCCGGGGGGGCCCCCACGAGCAGTACTTC	CASSLRGGPHEQYF
few	TRBV7-2	TRBD2	TRBJ2-3	TGTGCCAGCAGCTTACAGCTAGCGGATGAGGGGCGGCAGTATTTT	CASSLQLADEGRQYF
NA	TRBV7-2	TRBD2	TRBJ2-5	TGTGCCAGCAGCTTAGGCGGTGCTAGCGGGGCTTTAAGGGACTTC	CASSLGGASGALRDF
NA	TRBV7-9	NA	TRBJ2-3	TGTGCCAGCAGCTTAGCGGCGGGGCGAGCAGATACGCAGTATTTT	CASSLAAGRADTQYF
NA	TRBV9	TRBD2	TRBJ2-5	TGTGCCAGCAGCTTAGGACTAGCGGGGGAACAAGAGACCCAGTACTTC	CASSLGLAGEQETQYF
NA	TRBV29-1	TRBD1	TRBJ2-7	TGCAGCGTCTATGACAGGGGTATCACCTACGAGCAGTACTTC	CSVYDRGITYEQYF
NA	TRBV30	TRBD2	TRBJ2-7	TGTGCCTGGAGCCCGGGAGGGGACTACGAGCAGTACTTC	CAWSPGGDYEQYF
few	TRBV9	TRBD2	TRBJ2-2	TGTGCCAGCAGCCCCGGACTAGCGGGTTACACCGGGGAGCTGTTTTTT	CASSPGLAGYTGELFF
NA	TRBV11-2	TRBD1	TRBJ2-7	TGTGCCAGCAGCTCACTCAGGGGGCGCGGTAGGTCCTACGAGCAGTACTTC	CASSSLRGRGRSYEQYF
NA	TRBV30	NA	TRBJ1-2	TGTGCCTGGAGTGTATCAGGGGGCTACACCTTC	CAWSVSGGYTF
few	TRBV4-2	NA	TRBJ2-7	TGTGCCAGCAGCCAAGGACGCCAGAGGGACTACGAGCAGTACTTC	CASSQGRQRDYEQYF
NA	TRBV2	NA	TRBJ1-5	TGTGCCAGCAGTCAGTACAATCAGCCCCAGCATTTT	CASSQYNQPQHF
NA	TRBV7-2	NA	TRBJ2-7	TGTGCCAGCAGCTTGGACTACGCGACAGCTACTTACGAGCAGTACTTC	CASSLDYATATYEQYF
few	TRBV7-3	NA	TRBJ1-1	TGTGCCAGCAGCTTAGGAGGGAGGTCGAACACTGAAGCTTTCTTT	CASSLGGRSNTEAFF
few	TRBV30	NA	TRBJ2-3	TGTGCCTGGAGGAGGTCCGATACGCAGTATTTT	CAWRRSDTQYF
few	TRBV18	NA	TRBJ2-7	TGTGCCAGCTCAAATCCAGGGAGGATGGTCGAGCAGTACTTC	CASSNPGRMVEQYF
NA	TRBV6-5	NA	TRBJ2-6	TGTGCCACCGATACAGGCCCTGGGGCCAACGTCCTGACTTTC	CATDTGPGANVLTF